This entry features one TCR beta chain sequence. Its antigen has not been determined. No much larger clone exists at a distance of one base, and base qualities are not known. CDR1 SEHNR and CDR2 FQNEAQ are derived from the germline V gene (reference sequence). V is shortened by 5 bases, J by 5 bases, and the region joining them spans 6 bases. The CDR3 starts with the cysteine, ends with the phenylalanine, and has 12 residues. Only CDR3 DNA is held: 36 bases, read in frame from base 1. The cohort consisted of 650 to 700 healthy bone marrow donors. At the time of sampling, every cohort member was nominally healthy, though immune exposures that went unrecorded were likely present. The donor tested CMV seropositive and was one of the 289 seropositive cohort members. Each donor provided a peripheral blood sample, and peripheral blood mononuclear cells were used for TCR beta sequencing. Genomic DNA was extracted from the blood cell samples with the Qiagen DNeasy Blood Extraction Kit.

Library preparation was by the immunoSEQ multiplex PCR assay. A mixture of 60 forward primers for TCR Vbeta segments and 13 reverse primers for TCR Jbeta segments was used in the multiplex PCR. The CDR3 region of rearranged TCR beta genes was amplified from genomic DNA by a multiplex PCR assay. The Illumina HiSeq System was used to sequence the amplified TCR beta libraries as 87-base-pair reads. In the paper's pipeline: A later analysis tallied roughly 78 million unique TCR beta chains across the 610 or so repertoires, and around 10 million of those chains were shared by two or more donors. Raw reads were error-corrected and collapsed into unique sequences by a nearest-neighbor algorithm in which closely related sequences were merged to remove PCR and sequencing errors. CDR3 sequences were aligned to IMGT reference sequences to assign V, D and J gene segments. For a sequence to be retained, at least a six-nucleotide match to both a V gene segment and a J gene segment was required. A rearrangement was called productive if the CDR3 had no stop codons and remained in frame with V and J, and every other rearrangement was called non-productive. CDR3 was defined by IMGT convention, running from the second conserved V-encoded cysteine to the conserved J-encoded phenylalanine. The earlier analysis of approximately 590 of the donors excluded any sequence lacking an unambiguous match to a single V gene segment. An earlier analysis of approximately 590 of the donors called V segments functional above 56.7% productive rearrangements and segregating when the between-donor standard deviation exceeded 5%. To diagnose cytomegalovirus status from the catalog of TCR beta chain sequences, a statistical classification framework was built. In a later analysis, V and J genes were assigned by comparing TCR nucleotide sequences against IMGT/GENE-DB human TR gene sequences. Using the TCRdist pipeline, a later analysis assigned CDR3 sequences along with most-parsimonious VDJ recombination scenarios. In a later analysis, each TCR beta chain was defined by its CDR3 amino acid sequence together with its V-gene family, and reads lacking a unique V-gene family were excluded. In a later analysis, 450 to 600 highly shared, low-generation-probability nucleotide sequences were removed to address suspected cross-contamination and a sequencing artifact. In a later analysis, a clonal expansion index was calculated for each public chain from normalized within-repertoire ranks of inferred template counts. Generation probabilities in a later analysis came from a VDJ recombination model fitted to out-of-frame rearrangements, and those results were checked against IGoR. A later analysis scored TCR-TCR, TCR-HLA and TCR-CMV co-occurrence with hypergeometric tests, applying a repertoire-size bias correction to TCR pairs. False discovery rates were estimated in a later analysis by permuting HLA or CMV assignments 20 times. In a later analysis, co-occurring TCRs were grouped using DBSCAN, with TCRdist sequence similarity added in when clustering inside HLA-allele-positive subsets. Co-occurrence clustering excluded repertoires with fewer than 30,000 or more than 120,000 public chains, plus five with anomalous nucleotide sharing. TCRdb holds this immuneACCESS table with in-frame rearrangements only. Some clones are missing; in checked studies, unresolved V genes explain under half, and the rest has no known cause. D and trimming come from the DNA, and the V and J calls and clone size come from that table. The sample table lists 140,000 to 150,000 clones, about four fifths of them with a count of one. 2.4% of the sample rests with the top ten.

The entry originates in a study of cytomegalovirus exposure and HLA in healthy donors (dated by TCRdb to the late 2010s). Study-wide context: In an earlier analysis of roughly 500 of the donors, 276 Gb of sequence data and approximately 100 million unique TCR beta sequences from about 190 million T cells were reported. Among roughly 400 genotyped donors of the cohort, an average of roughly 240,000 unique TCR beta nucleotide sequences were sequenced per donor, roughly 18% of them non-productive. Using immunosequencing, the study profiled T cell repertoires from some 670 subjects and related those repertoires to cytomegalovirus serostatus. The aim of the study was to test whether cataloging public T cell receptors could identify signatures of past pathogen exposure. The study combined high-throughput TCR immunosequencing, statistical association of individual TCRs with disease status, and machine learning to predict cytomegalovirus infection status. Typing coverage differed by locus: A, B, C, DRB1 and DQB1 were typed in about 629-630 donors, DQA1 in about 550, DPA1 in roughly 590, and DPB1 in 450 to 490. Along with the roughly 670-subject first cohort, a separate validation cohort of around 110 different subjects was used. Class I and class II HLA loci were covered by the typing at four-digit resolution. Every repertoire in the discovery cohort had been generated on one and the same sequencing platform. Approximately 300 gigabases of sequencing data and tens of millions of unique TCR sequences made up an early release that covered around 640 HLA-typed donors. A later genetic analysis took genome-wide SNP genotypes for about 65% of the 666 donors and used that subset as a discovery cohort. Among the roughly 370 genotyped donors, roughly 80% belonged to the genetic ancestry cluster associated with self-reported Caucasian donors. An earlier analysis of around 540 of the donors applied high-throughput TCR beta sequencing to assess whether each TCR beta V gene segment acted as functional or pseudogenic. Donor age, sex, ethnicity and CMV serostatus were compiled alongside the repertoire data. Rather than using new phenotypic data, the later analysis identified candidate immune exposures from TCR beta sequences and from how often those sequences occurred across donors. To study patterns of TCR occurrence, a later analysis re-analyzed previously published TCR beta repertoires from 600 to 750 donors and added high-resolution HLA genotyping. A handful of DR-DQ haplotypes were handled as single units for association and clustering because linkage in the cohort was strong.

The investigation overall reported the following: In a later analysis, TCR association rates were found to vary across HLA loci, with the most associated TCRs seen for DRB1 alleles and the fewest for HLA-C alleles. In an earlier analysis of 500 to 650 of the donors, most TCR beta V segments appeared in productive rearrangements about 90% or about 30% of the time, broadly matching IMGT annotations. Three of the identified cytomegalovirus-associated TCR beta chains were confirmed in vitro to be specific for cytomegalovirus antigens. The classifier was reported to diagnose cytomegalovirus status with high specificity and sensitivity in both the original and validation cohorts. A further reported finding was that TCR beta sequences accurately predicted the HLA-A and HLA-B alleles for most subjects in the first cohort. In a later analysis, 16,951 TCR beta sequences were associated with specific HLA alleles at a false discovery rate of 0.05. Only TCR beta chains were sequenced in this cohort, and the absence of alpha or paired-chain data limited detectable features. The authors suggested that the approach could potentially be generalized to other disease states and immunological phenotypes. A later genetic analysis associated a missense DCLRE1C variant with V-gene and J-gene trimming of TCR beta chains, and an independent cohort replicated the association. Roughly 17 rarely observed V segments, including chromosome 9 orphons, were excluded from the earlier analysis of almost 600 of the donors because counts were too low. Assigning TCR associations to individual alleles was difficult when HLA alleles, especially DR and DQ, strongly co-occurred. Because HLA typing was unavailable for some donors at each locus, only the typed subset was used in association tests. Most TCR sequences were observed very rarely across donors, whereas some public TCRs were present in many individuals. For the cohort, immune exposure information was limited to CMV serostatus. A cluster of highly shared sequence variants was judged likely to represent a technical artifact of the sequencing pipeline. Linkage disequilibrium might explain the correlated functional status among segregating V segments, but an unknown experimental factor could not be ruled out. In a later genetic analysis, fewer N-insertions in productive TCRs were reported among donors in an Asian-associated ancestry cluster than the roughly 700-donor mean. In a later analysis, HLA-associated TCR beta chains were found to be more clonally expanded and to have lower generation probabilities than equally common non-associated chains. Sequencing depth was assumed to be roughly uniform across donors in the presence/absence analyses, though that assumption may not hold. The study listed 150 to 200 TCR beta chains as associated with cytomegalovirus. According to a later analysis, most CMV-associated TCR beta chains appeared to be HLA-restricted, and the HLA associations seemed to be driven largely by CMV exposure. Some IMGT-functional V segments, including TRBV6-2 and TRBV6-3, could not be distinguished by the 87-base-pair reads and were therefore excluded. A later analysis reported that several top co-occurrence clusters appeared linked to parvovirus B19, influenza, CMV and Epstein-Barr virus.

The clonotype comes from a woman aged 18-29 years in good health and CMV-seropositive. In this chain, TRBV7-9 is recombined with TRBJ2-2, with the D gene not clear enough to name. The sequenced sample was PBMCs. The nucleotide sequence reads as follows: TGTGCCAGCAGCCCTACGACCGGGGAGCTGTTTTTT. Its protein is CASSPTTGELFF. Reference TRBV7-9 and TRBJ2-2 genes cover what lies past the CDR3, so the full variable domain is DTGVSQNPRHKITKRGQNVTFRCDPISEHNRLYWYRQTLGQGPEFLTYFQNEAQLEKSRLLSDRFSAERPKGSFSTLEIQRTEQGDSAMYLCASSPTTGELFFGEGSRLTVL.